The 15 T cell receptor beta chains below were found in one sample sequenced in a study of blood T cell repertoires in COVID-19 (dated by TCRdb to 2018 to 2021). Libraries were constructed by the immunoSEQ multiplex PCR assay. Imported from immuneACCESS, the table was reduced by TCRdb to in-frame sequences with V and J called. These copies leave out some clones; in studies compared against another copy, an unresolved V gene accounts for under half, and the cause of the remainder is not known. Within this sample are around 190,000 clones, with around 83% of them counted one time only. Roughly 25% of the sample rests with the top ten. The sequenced sample was PBMCs or T cells enriched from blood (not recorded which). These receptor sequences come from a woman in her thirties or forties in a cohort exposed to, infected with or recovered from COVID-19 (not recorded which).

The chain carries TRBV24-1 and TRBJ2-1; 10 bases map to TRBD1. The ends lost 0 bases at V and 8 bases at J; junction bases unmatched: 9. This CDR3 region has 17 residues. Germline assignment: CDR1 KGHDR and CDR2 SFDVKD. CDR3 coding DNA: TGTGCCACCAGTGATTTGGGGGACAGGGGAGGGGTCCATGAGCAGTTCTTC. The encoded protein is CATSDLGDRGGVHEQFF.

This chain uses TRBV7-6 with TRBJ1-1; D is possibly TRBD1 (6 bases). V was cut by 4 bases and J by 2 bases, with 20 bases left in between. Germline CDR1 reads SGHVS; CDR2 reads FNYEAQ. CDR3 length equals 17 residues. This CDR3 is CASSYPLLSQGNTEAFF. CDR3 DNA: TGTGCCAGCAGCTATCCATTGTTGTCACAGGGTAACACTGAAGCTTTCTTT.

The chain has TRBV6-6 and TRBJ2-2; 10 bases are a match to TRBD2. This CDR3 is 17 amino acids long. V was clipped by 5 bases and J by 4 bases; unmatched bases: 10. CDR1 and CDR2 (germline): MNHNY, SVGAGI (reference sequence). The CDR3 here is CASSLPSLAGPTGELFF. In DNA, the CDR3 is TGTGCCAGCAGTCTGCCTTCACTAGCGGGGCCCACCGGGGAGCTGTTTTTT.

The V and J genes are TRBV7-2 and TRBJ1-1, with D hard to call. The CDR3 has 13 residues. Trimming stripped 1 base from V and 5 bases from J, with 8 bases between. Germline V gives CDR1 SGHTA, CDR2 FQGNSA. The CDR3 here is CASSLVEVTEAFF. CDR3 bases: TGTGCCAGCAGCTTAGTAGAAGTTACTGAAGCTTTCTTT.

The V and J genes are TRBV11-3 and TRBJ1-2; D call uncertain. The CDR3 consists of 13 residues. CDR1 and CDR2 (germline): SGHNT, YENEEA. The ends were cut back, 6 bases at V and 0 bases at J, with 8 bases in the middle. CDR3 region: CASSSRSNYGYTF. In nucleotides, the CDR3 is TGTGCCAGCAGTAGTCGTTCTAACTATGGCTACACCTTC.

Concerning this clone itself: Compared with germline, one end of the junction differs, possibly owing to a read error. This rearrangement joins TRBV27 to TRBJ2-7; 9 positions match TRBD1. This CDR3 contains 17 residues. CDR1 and CDR2 from the germline V gene are MNHEY and SMNVEV (reference sequence). The chain's CDR3 is CASSLAPPGQGSNEQYF. The CDR3 nucleotides are TGTGCCAGCAGTTTAGCGCCCCCGGGACAGGGCTCCAACGAGCAGTACTTC.

The chain uses TRBV18 and TRBJ2-7, with 8 bases aligning to TRBD1. CDR1 is KGHSH, CDR2 LQKENI, per germline. V lost 4 bases and J lost 7; bases outside the gene matches: 9. This CDR3 is built from 14 residues. The CDR3 loop reads CASSQGQEGREQYF. CDR3 DNA sequence: TGTGCCAGCTCACAGGGACAGGAGGGGAGGGAGCAGTACTTC.

This clone has just one count. The rearrangement joins TRBV27 to TRBJ2-7; 9 bases are shared with TRBD2. This CDR3 comprises 14 residues. The ends lost 10 bases at V and 0 bases at J; junction bases unmatched: 7. CDR1 MNHEY and CDR2 SMNVEV come from the germline V gene (reference sequence). CDR3 DNA sequence: TGTGCCACCACAGCGGGAGGCTTCTCCTACGAGCAGTACTTC. Its protein is CATTAGGFSYEQYF.

J is TRBJ1-5 and V is TRBV5-1; D gene ambiguous. Trimming stripped 1 base from V and 7 bases from J, with 9 bases between. In germline, CDR1 is SGHRS, CDR2 YFSETQ. This CDR3 spans 13 amino acids. CDR3 sequence: CASSLYSGQPQHF. CDR3 in DNA: TGCGCCAGCAGCTTGTATTCGGGACAGCCCCAGCATTTT.

This sequence joins TRBV5-1 and TRBJ1-2; D is possibly TRBD1 (6 bases). The V gene lost 5 bases and the J gene lost 0 bases, with 20 bases spanning the gap. The V gene's germline CDR1 is SGHRS and CDR2 YFSETQ. This CDR3 comprises 17 residues. The DNA for the CDR3 is TGCGCCAGCAGAACGACCCGGGGGGGCTACTCTAACTATGGCTACACCTTC. Translating gives CASRTTRGGYSNYGYTF.

V gene TRBV5-5 combines with J gene TRBJ2-7; D might be TRBD1 (5 bases). V shed 5 bases and J shed 0 bases, with 12 bases lying between them. CDR3 length equals 14 residues. CDR1 and CDR2 from the germline V gene are SGHKS and YYEKEE (reference sequence). In DNA, the CDR3 is TGTGCCAGCAGGGAACAGGCTTACTCCTACGAGCAGTACTTC. It codes for CASREQAYSYEQYF.

The chain employs TRBV7-2 and TRBJ2-7, with 8 bases lining up with TRBD2. Germline trimming cut 3 bases from V and 0 bases from J; bases unmatched to any gene: 13. Germline CDR1 SGHTA, CDR2 FQGNSA. The CDR3 totals 18 residues. The chain's CDR3 is CASSFRPSGYSLSYEQYF. CDR3 coding DNA: TGTGCCAGCAGCTTTAGGCCTAGCGGGTATAGCCTCTCCTACGAGCAGTACTTC.

The chain has TRBV5-1 and TRBJ2-3; tentatively, D is TRBD1 (5 bases). CDR3 size: 13 residues. Germline loops: CDR1 SGHRS, CDR2 YFSETQ. V was pared by 3 bases and J by 5 bases, with 10 bases between. In DNA form, the CDR3 reads TGCGCCAGCAGCTGGCCCCAGGGAGATACGCAGTATTTT. Its protein is CASSWPQGDTQYF.

The rearrangement uses TRBV11-3 and TRBJ2-3, with D perhaps TRBD1 (5 bases). The V gene lost 1 base and the J gene lost 0 bases, with 14 bases spanning the gap. The germline V gene encodes CDR1 SGHNT and CDR2 YENEEA. The CDR3 consists of 17 residues. The CDR3 here is CASSLGPDTGSTDTQYF. The CDR3 DNA sequence: TGTGCCAGCAGCTTAGGGCCGGACACAGGAAGCACAGATACGCAGTATTTT.

Only one count was recorded for this clone. The V call is TRBV28, the J call TRBJ2-3; 7 nucleotides agree with TRBD1. V shed 2 bases, J shed 3 bases, and the junction held 5 bases outside the gene matches. The CDR3 has 15 residues. CDR1 is MDHEN and CDR2 is SYDVKM in the germline V gene. The chain's CDR3 is CASSLVDRVTDTQYF. The CDR3 bases are TGTGCCAGCAGTTTAGTCGACAGGGTTACAGATACGCAGTATTTT. The entire variable domain, with the rest obtained from reference TRBV28 and TRBJ2-3, is as follows: DVKVTQSSRYLVKRTGEKVFLECVQDMDHENMFWYRQDPGLGLRLIYFSYDVKMKEKGDIPEGYSVSREKKERFSLILESASTNQTSMYLCASSLVDRVTDTQYFGPGTRLTVL.